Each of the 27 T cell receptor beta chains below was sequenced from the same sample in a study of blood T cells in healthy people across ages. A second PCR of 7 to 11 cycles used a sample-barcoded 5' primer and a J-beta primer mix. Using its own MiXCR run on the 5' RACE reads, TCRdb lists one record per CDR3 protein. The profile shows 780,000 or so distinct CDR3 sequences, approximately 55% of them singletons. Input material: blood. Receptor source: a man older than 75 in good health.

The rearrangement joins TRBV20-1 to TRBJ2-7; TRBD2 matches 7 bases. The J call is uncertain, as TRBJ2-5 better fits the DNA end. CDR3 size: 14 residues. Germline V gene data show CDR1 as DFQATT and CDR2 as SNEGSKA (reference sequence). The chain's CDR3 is CSARVGGSGETQYF. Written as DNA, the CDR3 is TGCAGTGCTAGAGTCGGCGGGAGTGGGGAGACCCAGTACTTC.

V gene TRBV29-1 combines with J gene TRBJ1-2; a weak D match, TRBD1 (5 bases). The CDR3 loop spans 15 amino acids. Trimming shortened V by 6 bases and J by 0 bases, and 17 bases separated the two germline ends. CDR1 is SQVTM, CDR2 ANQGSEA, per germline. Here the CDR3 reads CSVTVVGGANYGYTF. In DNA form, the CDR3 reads TGCAGCGTAACAGTCGTCGGGGGAGCTAACTATGGCTACACCTTC.

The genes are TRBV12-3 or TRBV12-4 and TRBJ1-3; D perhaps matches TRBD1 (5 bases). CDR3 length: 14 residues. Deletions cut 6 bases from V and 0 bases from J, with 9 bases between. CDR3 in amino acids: CASSTTGSGNTIYF. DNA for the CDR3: TGTGCCAGCAGCACCACAGGCTCTGGAAACACCATATATTTT.

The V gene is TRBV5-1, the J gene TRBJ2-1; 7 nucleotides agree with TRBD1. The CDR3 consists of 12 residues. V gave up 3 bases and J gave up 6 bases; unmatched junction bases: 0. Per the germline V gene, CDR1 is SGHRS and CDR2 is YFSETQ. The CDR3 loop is CASSWDSNEQFF. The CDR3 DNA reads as TGCGCCAGCAGCTGGGACAGCAATGAGCAGTTCTTC.

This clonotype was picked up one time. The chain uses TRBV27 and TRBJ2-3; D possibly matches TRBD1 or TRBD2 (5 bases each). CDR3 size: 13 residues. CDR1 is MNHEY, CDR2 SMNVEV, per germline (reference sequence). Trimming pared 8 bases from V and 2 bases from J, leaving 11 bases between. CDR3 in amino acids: CASGDGITDTQYF. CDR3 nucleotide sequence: TGTGCCAGCGGGGACGGAATCACAGATACGCAGTATTTT.

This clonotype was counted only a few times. The CDR3 protein is CASSGGRLGGTEAFF. The CDR3 DNA sequence: TGTGCCAGCAGCGGAGGAAGACTCGGCGGCACTGAAGCTTTCTTT. V and J are TRBV9 and TRBJ1-1, with D hard to call. Trimming took 3 bases from V and 4 from J, leaving 16 bases between them. The CDR3 loop spans 15 amino acids. The germline V gene encodes CDR1 SGDLS and CDR2 YYNGEE.

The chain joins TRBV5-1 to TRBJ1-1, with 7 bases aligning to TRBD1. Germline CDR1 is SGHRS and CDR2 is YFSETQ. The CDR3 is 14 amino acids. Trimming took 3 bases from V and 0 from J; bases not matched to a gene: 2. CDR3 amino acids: CASSWRGLNTEAFF. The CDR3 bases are TGCGCCAGCAGCTGGAGGGGGCTGAACACTGAAGCTTTCTTT.

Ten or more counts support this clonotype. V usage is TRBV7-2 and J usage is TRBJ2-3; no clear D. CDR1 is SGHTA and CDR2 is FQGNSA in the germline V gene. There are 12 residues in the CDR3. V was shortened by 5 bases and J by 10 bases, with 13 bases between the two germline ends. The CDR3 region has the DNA TGTGCCAGCAGCCCGAGATCCCCGGCGCAGTATTTT. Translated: CASSPRSPAQYF.

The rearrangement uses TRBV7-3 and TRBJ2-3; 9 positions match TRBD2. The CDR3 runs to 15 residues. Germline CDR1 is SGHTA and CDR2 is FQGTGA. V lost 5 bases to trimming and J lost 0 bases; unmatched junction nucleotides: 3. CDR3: CASSRLADSTDTQYF. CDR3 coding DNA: TGTGCCAGCAGCCGACTAGCGGATAGCACAGATACGCAGTATTTT. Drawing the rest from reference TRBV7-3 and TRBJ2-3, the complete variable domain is GAGVSQTPSNKVTEKGKYVELRCDPISGHTALYWYRQSLGQGPEFLIYFQGTGAADDSGLPNDRFFAVRPEGSVSTLKIQRTERGDSAVYLCASSRLADSTDTQYFGPGTRLTVL.

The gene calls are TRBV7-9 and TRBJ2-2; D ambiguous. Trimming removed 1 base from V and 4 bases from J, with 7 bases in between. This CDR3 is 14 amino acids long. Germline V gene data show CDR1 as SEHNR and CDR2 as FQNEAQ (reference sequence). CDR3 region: CASSLDSSTGELFF. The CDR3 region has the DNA TGTGCCAGCAGCTTAGACTCCAGCACCGGGGAGCTGTTTTTT.

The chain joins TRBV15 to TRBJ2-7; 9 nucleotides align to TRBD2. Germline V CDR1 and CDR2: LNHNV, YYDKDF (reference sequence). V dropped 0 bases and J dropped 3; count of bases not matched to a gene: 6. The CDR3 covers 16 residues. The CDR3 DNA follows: TGTGCCACCAGCAGAGATCGAGCGGGAGGTAACTACGAGCAGTACTTC. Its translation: CATSRDRAGGNYEQYF. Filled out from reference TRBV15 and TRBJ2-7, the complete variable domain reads DAMVIQNPRYQVTQFGKPVTLSCSQTLNHNVMYWYQQKSSQAPKLLFHYYDKDFNNEADTPDNFQSRRPNTSFCFLDIRSPGLGDTAMYLCATSRDRAGGNYEQYFGPGTRLTVT.

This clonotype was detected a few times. This CDR3 reads CASSGNTGELFF. The DNA of the CDR3 is TGTGCCAGCAGTGGTAACACCGGGGAGCTGTTTTTT. The chain is built from TRBV25-1 and TRBJ2-2; unclear D gene. Germline V gene lookup returns CDR1 MGHDK and CDR2 SYGVNS. There are 12 residues in the CDR3. Trimming took off 4 bases at V and 2 bases at J, with 2 bases between the two ends.

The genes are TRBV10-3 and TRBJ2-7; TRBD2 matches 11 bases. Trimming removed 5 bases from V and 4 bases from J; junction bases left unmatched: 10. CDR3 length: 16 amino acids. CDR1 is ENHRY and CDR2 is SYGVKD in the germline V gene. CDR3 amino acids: CAISSTSGNKTYEQYF. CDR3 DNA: TGTGCCATCAGTTCGACTAGCGGGAATAAGACTTACGAGCAGTACTTC.

The CDR3 bases are TGTGCCAGCAGTTACAGTACTAGCGGAAAGAATGAGCAGTTCTTC. The encoded protein is CASSYSTSGKNEQFF. The V and J genes are TRBV6-5 and TRBJ2-1, with 8 bases identical to TRBD2. The CDR3 covers 15 residues. CDR1 is MNHEY and CDR2 is SVGAGI in the germline V gene. With V trimmed by 2 bases and J by 7 bases, 7 bases remained unmatched.

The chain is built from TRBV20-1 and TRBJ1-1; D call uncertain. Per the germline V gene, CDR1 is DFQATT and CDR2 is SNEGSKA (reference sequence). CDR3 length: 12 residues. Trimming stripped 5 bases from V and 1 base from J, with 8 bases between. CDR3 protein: CSALGPNTEAFF. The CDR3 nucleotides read TGCAGTGCTCTCGGGCCGAACACTGAAGCTTTCTTT.

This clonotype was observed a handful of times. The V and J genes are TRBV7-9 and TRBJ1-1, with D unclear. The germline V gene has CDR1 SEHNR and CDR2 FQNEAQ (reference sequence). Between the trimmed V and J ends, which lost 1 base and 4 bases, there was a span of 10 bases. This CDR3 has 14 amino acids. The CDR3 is CASSLGFEGTEAFF. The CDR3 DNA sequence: TGTGCCAGCAGCTTAGGATTTGAGGGCACTGAAGCTTTCTTT.

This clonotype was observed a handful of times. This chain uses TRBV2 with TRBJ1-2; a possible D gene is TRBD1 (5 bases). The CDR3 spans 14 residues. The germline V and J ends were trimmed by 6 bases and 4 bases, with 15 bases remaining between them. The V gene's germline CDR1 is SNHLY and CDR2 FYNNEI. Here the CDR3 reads CASSGTDRIYGYTF. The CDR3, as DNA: TGTGCCAGCAGCGGGACGGACCGTATCTATGGCTACACCTTC.

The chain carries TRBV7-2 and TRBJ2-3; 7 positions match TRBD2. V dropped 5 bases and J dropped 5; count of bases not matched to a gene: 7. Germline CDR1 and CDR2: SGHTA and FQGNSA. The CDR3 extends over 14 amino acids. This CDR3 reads CASSPALAGDTQYF. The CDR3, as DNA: TGTGCCAGCAGCCCCGCGTTAGCGGGAGATACGCAGTATTTT.

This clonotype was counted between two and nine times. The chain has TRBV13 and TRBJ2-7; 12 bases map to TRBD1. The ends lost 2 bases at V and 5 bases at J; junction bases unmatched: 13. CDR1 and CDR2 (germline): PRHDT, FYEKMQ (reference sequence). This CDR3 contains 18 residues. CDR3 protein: CASSLWDPGTGGENEQYF. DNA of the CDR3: TGTGCCAGCAGCTTATGGGATCCCGGGACAGGGGGCGAGAACGAGCAGTACTTC.

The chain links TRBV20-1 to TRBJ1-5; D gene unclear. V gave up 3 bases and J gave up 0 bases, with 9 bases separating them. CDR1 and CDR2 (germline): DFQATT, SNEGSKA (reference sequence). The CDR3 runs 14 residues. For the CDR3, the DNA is TGCAGTGCTAGCGATCAATATAGCAATCAGCCCCAGCATTTT. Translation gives CSASDQYSNQPQHF.

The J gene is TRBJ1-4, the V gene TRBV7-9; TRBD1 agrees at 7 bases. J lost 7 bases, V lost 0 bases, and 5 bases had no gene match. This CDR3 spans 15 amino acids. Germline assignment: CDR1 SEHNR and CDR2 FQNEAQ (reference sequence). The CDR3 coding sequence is TGTGCCAGCAGCTTAGCGCAGGGACAGAGTGAAAAACTGTTTTTT. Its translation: CASSLAQGQSEKLFF.

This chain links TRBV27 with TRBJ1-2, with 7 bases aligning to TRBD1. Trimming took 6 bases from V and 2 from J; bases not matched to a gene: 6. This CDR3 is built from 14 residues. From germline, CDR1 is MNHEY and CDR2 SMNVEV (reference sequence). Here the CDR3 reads CASRGTARNYGYTF. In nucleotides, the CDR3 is TGTGCCAGCAGGGGGACAGCGCGAAACTATGGCTACACCTTC.

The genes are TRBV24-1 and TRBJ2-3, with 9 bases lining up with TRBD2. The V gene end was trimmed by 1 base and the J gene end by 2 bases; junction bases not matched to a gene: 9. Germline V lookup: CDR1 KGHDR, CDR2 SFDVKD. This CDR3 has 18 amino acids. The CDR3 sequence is CATSDLPGGGGYTDTQYF. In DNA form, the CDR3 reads TGTGCCACCAGTGATTTACCCGGCGGGGGGGGATACACAGATACGCAGTATTTT.

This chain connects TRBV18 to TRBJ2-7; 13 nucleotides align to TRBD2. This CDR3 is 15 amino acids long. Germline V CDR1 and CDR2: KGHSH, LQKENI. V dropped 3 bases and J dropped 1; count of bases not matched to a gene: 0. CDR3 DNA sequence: TGTGCCAGCTCACCGACTAGCGGGAGGTCCTACGAGCAGTACTTC. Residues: CASSPTSGRSYEQYF.

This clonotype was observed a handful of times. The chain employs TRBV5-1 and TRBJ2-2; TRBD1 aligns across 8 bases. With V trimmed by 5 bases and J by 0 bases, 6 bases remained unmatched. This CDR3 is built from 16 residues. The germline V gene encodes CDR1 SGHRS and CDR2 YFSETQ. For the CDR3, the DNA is TGCGCCAGCAGTTTCAGGGGGCCGTCGAACACCGGGGAGCTGTTTTTT. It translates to CASSFRGPSNTGELFF.

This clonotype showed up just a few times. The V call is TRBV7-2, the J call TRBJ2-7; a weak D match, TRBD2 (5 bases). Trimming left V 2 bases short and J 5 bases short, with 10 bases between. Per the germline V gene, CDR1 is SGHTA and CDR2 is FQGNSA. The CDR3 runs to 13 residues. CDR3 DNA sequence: TGTGCCAGCAGCTTACAGTTAGCGAACGAGCAGTACTTC. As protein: CASSLQLANEQYF.

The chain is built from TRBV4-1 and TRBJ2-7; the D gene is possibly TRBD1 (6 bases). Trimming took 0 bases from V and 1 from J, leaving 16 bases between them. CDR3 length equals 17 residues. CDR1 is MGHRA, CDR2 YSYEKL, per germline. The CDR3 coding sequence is TGCGCCAGCAGCCAAGATACCCCCAGGGGCTTGTCCTACGAGCAGTACTTC. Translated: CASSQDTPRGLSYEQYF.